This T cell receptor beta chain was recovered during a study of blood T cell repertoires in COVID-19. Here immunoSEQ multiplex PCR was the method, and the copy in TCRdb shows in-frame clones only, minus some. The table lists a few hundred thousand clones, 90% of them singletons. The V and J ends lost 4 bases and 0 bases, in that order; junction bases with no gene match: 3. The CDR3 sequence is 13 residues long. Germline V gene data show CDR1 as SQVTM and CDR2 as ANQGSEA. The source material was PBMCs or T cells enriched from blood (not recorded which). V gene TRBV29-1 combines with J gene TRBJ2-7; 7 positions agree with TRBD1. This clonotype originated in a man aged 25 to 40 who had been exposed to COVID-19. CDR3 loop: CSVAAGGSYEQYF. Written as DNA, the CDR3 is TGCAGCGTTGCCGCAGGGGGCTCCTACGAGCAGTACTTC.